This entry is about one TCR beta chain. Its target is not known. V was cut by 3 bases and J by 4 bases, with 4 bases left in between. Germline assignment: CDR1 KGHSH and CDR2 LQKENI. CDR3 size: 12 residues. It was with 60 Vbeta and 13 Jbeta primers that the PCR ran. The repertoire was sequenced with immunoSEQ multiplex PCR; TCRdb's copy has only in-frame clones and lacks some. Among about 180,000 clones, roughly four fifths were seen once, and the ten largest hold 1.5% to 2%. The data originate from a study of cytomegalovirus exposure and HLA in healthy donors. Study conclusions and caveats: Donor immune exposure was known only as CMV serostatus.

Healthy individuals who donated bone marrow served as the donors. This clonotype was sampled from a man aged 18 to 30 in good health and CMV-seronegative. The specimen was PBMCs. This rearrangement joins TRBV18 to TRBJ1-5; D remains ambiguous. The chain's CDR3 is CASSPRNQPQHF. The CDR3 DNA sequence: TGTGCCAGCTCACCCCGTAATCAGCCCCAGCATTTT.